The rows below give T cell receptor beta chains drawn from one sample of a study of follicular helper T cells after annual influenza vaccination. Assay: immunoSEQ multiplex PCR; the TCRdb copy retains only in-frame clones and omits some. The repertoire holds roughly 9,900 clones, with roughly 80% as singletons. The specimen was CXCR5- memory CD4+ T cells sorted from blood, collected 7 days after influenza vaccination. These receptors were collected from an adult who received the influenza vaccine. Each CDR3 is given with its conserved first and last residue. D genes are given only for firm matches. Not every row has a clone size; where given, it reads once, few, many or a size class.

clone_size d_call j_call v_call cdr3_nt cdr3_aa
. . TRBJ2-3 TRBV19 TGTGCCAGTAGTATTGGGTCTCCACCAGCAGATACGCAGTATTTT CASSIGSPPADTQYF
. TRBD1 TRBJ2-3 TRBV9 TGTGCCAGCAGCGCCCGACAGGGGCCCAGCACATTGACAGATACGCAGTATTTT CASSARQGPSTLTDTQYF
. . TRBJ1-1 TRBV7-2 TGTGCCAGCAGCCAATCGGGGGGCCGGACTGAAGCTTTCTTT CASSQSGGRTEAFF
. . TRBJ1-2 TRBV7-2 TGTGCCAGCAGCTTAGCAGGGCCGGGACCTAACTATGGCTACACCTTC CASSLAGPGPNYGYTF
few . TRBJ1-2 TRBV28 TGTGCCAGCAGTGTTTCCTATGGCTACACCTTC CASSVSYGYTF
. TRBD1 TRBJ1-2 TRBV6-6 TGTGCCAGCAGTGGGGACAGCCTCTATGGCTACACCTTC CASSGDSLYGYTF
. . TRBJ2-5 TRBV7-2 TGTGCCAGCAGCTTAGGAGGAAGGGAGACCCAGTACTTC CASSLGGRETQYF
. TRBD1 TRBJ1-4 TRBV7-2 TGTGCCAGCAGCTTAGGGGACAGGGATACTGAAAAACTGTTTTTT CASSLGDRDTEKLFF
. TRBD1 TRBJ2-1 TRBV7-8 TGTGCCAGCAGCTTAGAGAGACAGGGGAAAAGCAATGAGCAGTTCTTC CASSLERQGKSNEQFF
. . TRBJ2-2 TRBV5-1 TGCGCCAGCAGCCCCAGGGGGGCGAGGACCGGGGAGCTGTTTTTT CASSPRGARTGELFF
. . TRBJ2-6 TRBV28 TGTGCCAGCAAAGGGGGGAGCTCTGGGGCCAACGTCCTGACTTTC CASKGGSSGANVLTF
. TRBD2 TRBJ2-3 TRBV9 TGTGCCAGCAGCGTAAGCGGGAGTACAGATACGCAGTATTTT CASSVSGSTDTQYF
. TRBD1 TRBJ1-5 TRBV28 TGTGCCAGCAGTTTAATTGCACAGGGGGCCGGACAGCCCCAGCATTTT CASSLIAQGAGQPQHF
. TRBD1 TRBJ2-3 TRBV6-1 TGTGCCAGCAGTGAAACAGGGGTAGATACGCAGTATTTT CASSETGVDTQYF
. . TRBJ2-2 TRBV28 TGTGCCAGCAGACTGAGCGGACAGATATGGACCGGGGAGCTGTTTTTT CASRLSGQIWTGELFF
. TRBD2 TRBJ2-1 TRBV5-1 TGCGCCAGCAGCTCCGGGGGGTGGGACAATGAGCAGTTCTTC CASSSGGWDNEQFF
. TRBD1 TRBJ1-5 TRBV19 TGTGCCAGTAGTGTCGACAGGGACGCGGTCCAGCCCCAGCATTTT CASSVDRDAVQPQHF
. TRBD2 TRBJ2-3 TRBV5-1 TGCGCCAGCAGCCCTTATAGCGGGGGATTCACAGATACGCAGTATTTT CASSPYSGGFTDTQYF
. . TRBJ2-6 TRBV2 TGTGCCAGCAGTCCGGGGAGCTCTGGGGCCAACGTCCTGACTTTC CASSPGSSGANVLTF
. TRBD2 TRBJ2-7 TRBV7-2 TGTGCCAGCAGCCTTCAAGCGGGAGGGCCTGACGAGCAGTACTTC CASSLQAGGPDEQYF